The 3 T cell receptor beta chains presented below share a single source sample, sequenced in a study of response to subunit inactivated influenza vaccine. Via MiXCR, TCRdb re-called the RT-PCR reads, giving one row per CDR3 protein. Among about 520,000 distinct CDR3 sequences, roughly 23% were seen once, and the ten largest hold approximately 2%. The sample consisted of CD4+ T cells sorted from PBMCs, taken 4 to 6 days after vaccination. Source of these receptors: a man aged 45-65 years who received an inactivated influenza vaccine.

A few counts support this clonotype. This chain joins TRBV15 and TRBJ2-3; D gene uncertain. Trimming left V 0 bases short and J 6 bases short, with 7 bases between. This CDR3 contains 13 residues. Germline values: CDR1 LNHNV, CDR2 YYDKDF (reference sequence). CDR3: CATSRDQADTQYF. The CDR3 region has the DNA TGTGCCACCAGCAGAGATCAGGCTGATACGCAGTATTTT.

The chain carries TRBV7-9 and TRBJ1-5; possibly TRBD1 for D (6 bases). Trimming pared 5 bases from V and 16 bases from J, leaving 12 bases between. The CDR3 consists of 10 residues. Germline V gives CDR1 SEHNR, CDR2 FQNEAQ (reference sequence). As DNA, the CDR3 is TGTGCCAGCAGCCCTTGCAGGGGACATTTT. Amino acid sequence: CASSPCRGHF.

This clonotype was seen a few times. The chain combines TRBV5-1 with TRBJ2-3; TRBD2 is a possible D gene (5 bases). The CDR3 is made up of 11 amino acids. Looked up from germline, CDR1 is SGHRS and CDR2 is YFSETQ. V was cut by 7 bases and J by 4 bases, with 7 bases left in between. The chain's CDR3 is CASGGPDTQYF. In nucleotides, the CDR3 is TGCGCCAGCGGAGGCCCAGATACGCAGTATTTT.